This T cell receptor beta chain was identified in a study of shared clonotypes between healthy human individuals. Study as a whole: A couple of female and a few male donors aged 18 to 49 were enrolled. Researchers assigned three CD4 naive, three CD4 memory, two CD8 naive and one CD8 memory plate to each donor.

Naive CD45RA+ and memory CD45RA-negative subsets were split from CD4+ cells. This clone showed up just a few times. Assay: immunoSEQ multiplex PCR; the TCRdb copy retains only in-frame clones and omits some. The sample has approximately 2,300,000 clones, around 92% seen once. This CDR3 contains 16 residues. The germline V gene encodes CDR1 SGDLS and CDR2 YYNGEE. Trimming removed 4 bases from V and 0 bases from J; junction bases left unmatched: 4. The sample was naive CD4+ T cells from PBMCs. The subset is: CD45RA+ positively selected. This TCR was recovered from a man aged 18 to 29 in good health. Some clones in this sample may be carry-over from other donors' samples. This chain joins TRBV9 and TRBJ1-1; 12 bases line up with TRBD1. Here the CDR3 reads CASSKGTGGMNTEAFF. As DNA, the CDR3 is TGTGCCAGCAGCAAAGGGACAGGGGGCATGAACACTGAAGCTTTCTTT.